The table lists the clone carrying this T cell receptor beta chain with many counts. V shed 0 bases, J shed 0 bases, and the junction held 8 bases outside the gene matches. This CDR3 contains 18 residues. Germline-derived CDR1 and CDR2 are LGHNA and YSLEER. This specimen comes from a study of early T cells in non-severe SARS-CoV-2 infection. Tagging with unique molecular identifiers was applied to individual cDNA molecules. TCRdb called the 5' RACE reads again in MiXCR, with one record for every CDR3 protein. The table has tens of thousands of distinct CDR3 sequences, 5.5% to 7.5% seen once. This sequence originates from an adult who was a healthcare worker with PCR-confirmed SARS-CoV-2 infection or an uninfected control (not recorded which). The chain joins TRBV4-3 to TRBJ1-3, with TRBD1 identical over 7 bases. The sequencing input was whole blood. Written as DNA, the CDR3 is TGCGCCAGCAGCCAAGACTTAGGACAGGCAAGCTCTGGAAACACCATATATTTT. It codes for CASSQDLGQASSGNTIYF.